This TCR beta chain originates from a study of T cells in Graves' hyperthyroidism and ophthalmopathy (dated by TCRdb to the late 2010s). Context from the whole study: Peripheral blood was sampled at the time of initial diagnosis, prior to any treatment. Thyroid tissue and blood T-cell repertoires from about 6 Graves' hyperthyroidism patients were also compared in the study. TCR V-J signatures able to tell the groups apart were searched for in a discovery cohort of 90 to 100 patients, of whom fewer than 45 had Graves' ophthalmopathy and roughly 57 had stable Graves' hyperthyroidism. The 90 or so discovery patients were randomly split 7:3 into training and test sets. Whether ophthalmopathy could be predicted prospectively was tested in an independent validation cohort made up of under 20 hyperthyroidism patients plus 17 patients who later progressed to ophthalmopathy. Once sampling was done, hyperthyroidism patients were given methimazole at a starting dose of 30 mg daily, whereas ophthalmopathy patients were given high-dose intravenous methylprednisolone. TCR Vbeta CDR3 sequencing of 130 to 150 peripheral blood samples (roughly 43 ophthalmopathy, about 75 hyperthyroidism and roughly 17 progressor patients) is reported in the paper. Here is what the overall study found, with its caveats: In cross-validation, a model built on a 13 V-J signature told ophthalmopathy apart from stable hyperthyroidism with roughly 87% sensitivity and 81% to 82% specificity, and in testing the same model reached 80%/75%. During validation, the model predicted progression to ophthalmopathy a median of about 6.3 months ahead of onset, with around 71% sensitivity and more than 72% specificity. No statistical method was used to fix the sample size in advance, and group allocation was not hidden from the investigators. Most expanded thyroid clonotypes (frequency above 0.001) were also detected in blood, suggesting blood repertoires may reflect thyroid immune responses.

At least ten counts were recorded for this clonotype. The target of this receptor is not known. It has no much larger one-base neighbor in the sample; base qualities were not kept. After removal of 5 bases from V and 3 bases from J, the junction retains 3 bases not matched to a gene. Via the germline V gene (reference sequence), CDR1 is LGHDT and CDR2 YNNKEL. From the cysteine through the phenylalanine, the CDR3 covers 13 amino acids. Only the CDR3 region is kept as DNA, spanning 39 bases read in frame from base 1. Stable Graves' hyperthyroidism was defined as no progression to ophthalmopathy during 18 months of follow-up. Hyperthyroidism patients were newly diagnosed, with disease duration under 2 months, and aged 18 to 65 years. Any patient with an uncontrolled infection, another autoimmune disease, pregnancy or lactation was excluded. Diagnoses were established on the basis of clinical symptoms, serum thyroxine and TRAb, thyroid ultrasound, and orbital computed tomography. Ficoll-Paque density gradient centrifugation was used to isolate PBMCs from about 10 ml of fresh peripheral blood. Total RNA was extracted with Trizol reagent, and quality was checked on an Agilent 2100 Bioanalyzer.

The TCR beta CDR3 regions were amplified from the RNA transcripts. A first-round RT-PCR of the TCR CDR3 used the HTBI primer set with the Qiagen OneStep RT-PCR kit. Libraries were constructed in a second round of multiplex PCR, after which size selection and purification were carried out. The libraries were sequenced on an Illumina HiSeq2000 using paired-end 100 bp reads. From the authors' description of their analysis: Raw data were processed with SOAPnuke, discarding reads with adapters, uncalled bases, mean Phred below 15, or no exact constant-primer or identifier match. COPE v1.2.5 was used to merge high-quality paired reads, and clonotypes were defined as unique nucleotide sequences. MiTCR v1.1 was used to align the clonotypes against IMGT TRBV, TRBD and TRBJ reference segments. The analysis was restricted to V-J combinations with a frequency above 0.0001, which together covered 99% to 99.2% of the repertoires. The TCS score was defined as F50 (clonal expansion) divided by E x V (chaos), with BLOSUM62-based TCRdist calculated between CDR3 peptides within each V-J. Welch's t-statistics and random forest reduced 450 to 600 V-J features to roughly 13, which were used in a naive Bayes classifier (R e1071). Clones were called with MiXCR by TCRdb after fastp trimmed the public reads at Q25, and only in-frame beta chains were retained. When rows share a CDR3 protein, they turn into one entry using the most common DNA and genes. TCRdb's processing, not the authors' own work, is the source of the V and J calls. This sample lists approximately 400,000 distinct CDR3 sequences; more than 12% were detected once. The top ten constitute around a third of the sample.

The V and J segments used are TRBV3-1 and TRBJ2-5; 7 central bases correspond to TRBD2. This clonotype originated in a woman in her 30s with Graves' hyperthyroidism. The specimen was blood. The nucleotides read TGTGCCAGCAGCAGGACTAGGGAAGAGACCCAGTACTTC. It codes for CASSRTREETQYF.